This T cell receptor beta chain is drawn from a study of tumor-infiltrating lymphocytes in primary liver carcinoma. Study summary: Sample yields, roughly 3.65 to 8 million productive TCRbeta reads, were similar across the tissue types.

Investigators took RNA and DNA out together from 20-30 mg of unsorted bulk tissue. Resecting the tumor surgically was how the patients' primary liver carcinoma was treated. Synthesis of TCR beta cDNA was carried out from approximately 0.55 ug total RNA with a constant-region primer. Three rounds of nested multiplex PCR with slightly modified ARM-PCR produced TCR beta libraries. The study ran its first two PCR rounds for nine to ten cycles each, using TRBV1-TRBV30 forward primers and a C-beta reverse primer. TCRdb used MiXCR to reprocess the multiplex PCR reads, holding one entry per CDR3 protein. The profile shows around 71,000 distinct CDR3 sequences, 71% of them singletons. Turning to this clonotype: A read error may be the cause here, since a much bigger clone is one base away.

Per germline, CDR1 SGHRS and CDR2 YFSETQ. V shed 4 bases and J shed 5 bases, with 18 bases lying between them. The CDR3 contains 15 residues. This sequence originates from a woman aged 55-69 years with primary liver carcinoma and hepatitis B virus infection. The gene calls are TRBV5-1 and TRBJ2-5; TRBD2 might be the D (6 bases). Material: liver tumor tissue from sampling region 4. Subset in this sample: tumor region T4, right-lateral pole. CDR3 in amino acids: CASSVNGREFETQYF. In DNA, the CDR3 is TGCGCCAGCAGCGTCAATGGGCGGGAATTCGAGACCCAGTACTTC.